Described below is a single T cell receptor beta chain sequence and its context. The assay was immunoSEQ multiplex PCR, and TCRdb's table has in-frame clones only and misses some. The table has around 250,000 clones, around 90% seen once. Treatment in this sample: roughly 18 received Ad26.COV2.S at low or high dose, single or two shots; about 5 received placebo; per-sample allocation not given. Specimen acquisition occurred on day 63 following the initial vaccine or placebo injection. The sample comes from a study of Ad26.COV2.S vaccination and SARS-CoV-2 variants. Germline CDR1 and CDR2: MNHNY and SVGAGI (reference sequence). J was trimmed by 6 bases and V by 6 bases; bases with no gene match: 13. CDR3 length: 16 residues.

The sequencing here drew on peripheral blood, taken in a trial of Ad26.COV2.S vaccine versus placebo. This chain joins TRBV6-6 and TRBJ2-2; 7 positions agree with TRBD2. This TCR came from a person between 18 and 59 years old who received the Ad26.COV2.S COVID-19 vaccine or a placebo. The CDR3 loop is CASSPPGRGGSGELFF. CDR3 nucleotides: TGTGCCAGCAGCCCCCCCGGGCGGGGAGGGTCCGGGGAGCTGTTTTTT.